This section outlines one T cell receptor (beta chain) sequence together with its context. Germline lookup yields CDR1 MRHNA and CDR2 SNTAGT. V shed 6 bases and J 6 bases; nucleotides not matched to a gene: 5. The CDR3 is 14 residues long. The sample originates from a study of blood T cell repertoires in COVID-19. Study processing details: Scientists estimated how many nucleated cells there were by amplifying reference gene primers. Data came from immunoSEQ multiplex PCR; TCRdb stores just in-frame clones and leaves some out. Clone size and V and J calls were adopted from that table, with D and trimming inferred from the DNA. Of about half a million clones in the sample, 80% to 90% were seen once.

The TCR was taken from a human donor in a cohort sampled during active COVID-19. Sequenced: peripheral blood. This chain connects TRBV6-4 to TRBJ2-3, with 11 nucleotides matching TRBD1. CDR3 DNA sequence: TGTGCCAGCAGGAGGGACAGGGGGTCTGATACGCAGTATTTT. Translated: CASRRDRGSDTQYF.